This T cell receptor beta chain was sequenced during a study of CD8 T cells in Susac syndrome. Random hexamers primed reverse transcription of 0.5 to 1 ug RNA. Across 54 Vbeta and 13 Jbeta, immunoSEQ multiplex PCR amplified TCR beta CDR3. Each CDR3 protein is one row after TCRdb ran MiXCR on the immunoSEQ multiplex PCR reads. Among some 260,000 distinct CDR3 sequences listed, around 84% were seen once. This clonotype has only a few counts. Sequencing targeted TCR beta in blood CD8+ and CD4+ T cells. The multiple sclerosis control group comprised treatment-naive patients with stable or active relapsing-remitting disease. Germline V gene lookup returns CDR1 SGHAT and CDR2 FQNNGV. CDR3 length: 13 amino acids. The germline V and J ends were trimmed by 0 bases and 4 bases, with 7 bases remaining between them.

The sequence came from a human donor with multiple sclerosis. Source material: CD8+ T cells from PBMCs. V is TRBV11-2 and J is TRBJ2-7, with D uncertain. The DNA for the CDR3 is TGTGCCAGCAGCTTAGATCTGGGGTACGAGCAGTACTTC. Its protein is CASSLDLGYEQYF.